This TCR beta chain was captured by sequencing in a study of memory CD4+ T cells and cytomegalovirus serostatus. Study-wide background: Donors were healthy Belgian adults, 9 or 10 CMV seropositive and about two dozen seronegative. Study observations and caveats: Suggested: most of the CMV-linked TCR signature lies in CD4+ memory cells.

Measured with immunoSEQ multiplex PCR; TCRdb has only the in-frame clones, and not every one. This sample has 85,000 to 100,000 clones, with about four fifths found just once. The sort gate was single viable CD3+CD4+CD8-CD45RO+ cells for memory CD4+ T cells. Remarks on this clone: Its matching antigen is unknown.

The sequence was collected from an adult in good health and CMV-seropositive. The sample was memory CD4+ T cells from blood.

The CDR3 DNA sequence: TGCGCCAGCAGCTTTGGGCAGGAGGGAAACACCATATATTTT. Its protein is CASSFGQEGNTIYF. The chain links TRBV5-1 to TRBJ1-3; no definite D call. The V end lost 2 bases, the J end lost 4 bases, and 10 bases lay between the germline ends. Germline CDR1 and CDR2: SGHRS and YFSETQ. This CDR3 has 14 amino acids.